A single sample is the source of the 11 T cell receptor beta chains below, sequenced in a study of vaccination and CD4 T cells after COVID-19. The Oncomine TCR Beta short-read assay sequenced DNA from cultured CD4+ T cells. Each CDR3 protein gets one entry after TCRdb re-called the PCR reads with MiXCR. The sample yields tens of thousands of distinct CDR3 sequences, approximately 29% seen once. Time point given: late sampling 161 to 241 days after vaccination in three convalescent patients. Treatment of the sample: roughly 10-day PBMC culture with coronavirus spike peptide pools or control peptides (ViraFEST assay). The antigens for these receptors are not known. The sample in question was CD4+ T cells from blood, cultured in vitro, obtained about 7 months after SARS-CoV-2 vaccination. These receptors all come from a human donor who had recovered from COVID-19.

The chain combines TRBV20-1 with TRBJ2-7, with TRBD1 as a possible D gene (5 bases). V shed 1 base and J shed 3 bases, with 13 bases lying between them. Germline lookup yields CDR1 DFQATT and CDR2 SNEGSKA (reference sequence). The CDR3 loop spans 14 amino acids. In DNA, the CDR3 is TGCAGTGCTAGAGTGTCAGGGAAAATCTACGAGCAGTACTTC. Translated: CSARVSGKIYEQYF.

In this sample, this clonotype turned up a few times. This chain uses TRBV7-9 with TRBJ2-5; 8 bases are shared with TRBD2. The CDR3 is made up of 17 amino acids. The ends lost 5 bases at V and 5 bases at J; junction bases unmatched: 16. Germline loops: CDR1 SEHNR, CDR2 FQNEAQ (reference sequence). The CDR3 loop reads CASSLPLSGRAEETQYF. The CDR3 DNA follows: TGTGCCAGCAGCCTCCCCCTCTCCGGGAGGGCCGAGGAGACCCAGTACTTC.

In its sample, this clonotype was seen a few times. V usage is TRBV4-3 and J usage is TRBJ2-7, with 7 bases fitting TRBD2. J lost 0 bases, V lost 1 base, and 12 bases had no gene match. The CDR3 has 18 amino acids. Germline lookup yields CDR1 LGHNA and CDR2 YSLEER. The DNA for the CDR3 is TGCGCCAGCAGCCAAGGGTGGTCGGGAGGCCCAAGCTCCTACGAGCAGTACTTC. This gives the protein CASSQGWSGGPSSYEQYF.

CDR3 DNA: TGTGCCATCAGTGGGGACAGGGCCCTTGCAGACTATGGCTACACCTTC. Its protein is CAISGDRALADYGYTF. This chain connects TRBV10-3 to TRBJ1-2, with 9 bases matching TRBD1. Germline loops: CDR1 ENHRY, CDR2 SYGVKD. This CDR3 region has 16 residues. Losses at the gene ends were 4 bases for V and 3 bases for J; bases not matched to a gene: 9.

This clonotype was found a few times. The chain carries TRBV20-1 and TRBJ1-2; D unresolved. Trimming took 6 bases from V and 2 from J, leaving 7 bases between them. This CDR3 region has 11 residues. Germline V gives CDR1 DFQATT, CDR2 SNEGSKA (reference sequence). This chain's CDR3 is CSAEENYGYTF. For the CDR3, the DNA is TGCAGTGCCGAAGAAAACTATGGCTACACCTTC.

This clonotype was detected only a few times. This rearrangement joins TRBV20-1 to TRBJ1-5; 10 nucleotides match TRBD1. The trim removed 6 bases at V and 7 bases at J, leaving 9 bases unmatched. CDR3 size: 14 residues. Germline V gene lookup returns CDR1 DFQATT and CDR2 SNEGSKA (reference sequence). DNA of the CDR3: TGCAGTGCCATACGACAGGGGGCGCACCAGCCCCAGCATTTT. Residues: CSAIRQGAHQPQHF.

This clonotype appeared a few times. V usage is TRBV20-1 and J usage is TRBJ2-7; 15 nucleotides agree with TRBD2. The germline V gene encodes CDR1 DFQATT and CDR2 SNEGSKA (reference sequence). The CDR3 contains 15 residues. V lost 6 bases, J lost 5 bases, and 8 bases stayed unmatched. CDR3 nucleotides: TGCAGTGCCAGGACTAGCGGGAGGGTGTCGGACGAGCAGTACTTC. Translating gives CSARTSGRVSDEQYF.

The rearrangement joins TRBV14 to TRBJ2-1; D not certain. This CDR3 is 16 amino acids long. CDR1 is SGHDN and CDR2 is FVKESK in the germline V gene. Trimming cost V 4 bases and J 0 bases, with 13 bases left between them. The chain's CDR3 is CASSLLILSSYNEQFF. For the CDR3, the DNA is TGTGCCAGCAGCCTATTGATTCTAAGCTCCTACAATGAGCAGTTCTTC. The entire variable domain, with the rest obtained from reference TRBV14 and TRBJ2-1, is as follows: EAGVTQFPSHSVIEKGQTVTLRCDPISGHDNLYWYRRVMGKEIKFLLHFVKESKQDESGMPNNRFLAERTGGTYSTLKVQPAELEDSGVYFCASSLLILSSYNEQFFGPGTRLTVL.

This clonotype was counted only a few times. The CDR3 region is CSARGGPTEAFF. The CDR3 nucleotides read TGCAGTGCTAGAGGAGGGCCCACTGAAGCTTTCTTT. The V and J genes are TRBV20-1 and TRBJ1-1; the D is unclear. The CDR3 contains 12 residues. The V gene's germline CDR1 is DFQATT and CDR2 SNEGSKA (reference sequence). Deletions cut 1 base from V and 4 bases from J, with 7 bases between.

The V call is TRBV20-1, the J call TRBJ2-1; TRBD2 matches 9 bases. The trim removed 5 bases at V and 0 bases at J, leaving 11 bases unmatched. CDR1 is DFQATT, CDR2 SNEGSKA, per germline (reference sequence). The CDR3 loop spans 17 amino acids. This CDR3 is CSAPGGSGSNSYNEQFF. CDR3 DNA sequence: TGCAGTGCTCCCGGGGGTAGCGGGAGCAACTCCTACAATGAGCAGTTCTTC.

In DNA form, the CDR3 reads TGTGCCAGCAGGAGACTAGCGGGGGGACTTTACGAGCAGTACTTC. Translating gives CASRRLAGGLYEQYF. The rearrangement uses TRBV2 and TRBJ2-7; 13 nucleotides align to TRBD2. The CDR3 extends over 15 amino acids. The germline V gene has CDR1 SNHLY and CDR2 FYNNEI. Trimming at V came to 6 bases and at J to 4 bases, leaving 6 bases not matched to a gene.